This T cell receptor (beta chain) was documented in a study of blood T cells in healthy people across ages. Alongside a J-beta primer mix, a sample-barcoded 5' primer served in a second PCR lasting about 6 to 12 cycles. Tagging of each cDNA molecule was performed by a template-switch adaptor with 12 random nucleotides. TCRdb ran MiXCR on the 5' RACE reads and lists one entry per CDR3 protein. The repertoire includes 540,000 or so distinct CDR3 sequences, approximately 30% of them detected once, and about 18% sits in the top ten. The clonotype originates from a woman aged 70-85 years in good health. Sample: blood.

The CDR3 DNA reads as TGTGCCAGCAGTTTCAGTCAGTTTGAAGCTTTCTTT. Translating gives CASSFSQFEAFF. This sequence joins TRBV12-3 or TRBV12-4 and TRBJ1-1; D is undetermined. V shed 3 bases and J shed 7 bases, with 9 bases lying between them. CDR3 length: 12 amino acids.